Each of the 11 T cell receptor beta chains below was sequenced from the same sample in a study of shared clonotypes between healthy human individuals. Assay used: immunoSEQ multiplex PCR; TCRdb lists only in-frame clones, some missing. This table has approximately 500,000 clones, 90% to 97% appearing once. The sequencing input was naive CD4+ T cells sorted from blood. This sample's subset: CD45RA+ positively selected. The receptors come from a woman aged 25 to 39 in good health.

J is TRBJ2-1 and V is TRBV5-1; 7 nucleotides match TRBD2. The CDR3 runs 16 residues. Germline V CDR1 and CDR2: SGHRS, YFSETQ. Unmatched junction bases numbered 12, after V lost 3 bases and J lost 6 bases. The CDR3 nucleotides read TGCGCCAGCAGCTACGGGCCGGCGAGCGGGGCCAATGAGCAGTTCTTC. Protein sequence: CASSYGPASGANEQFF.

Comment on this clone: The junction shows a germline mismatch at one end, possibly a read error. The chain recombines TRBV5-8 with TRBJ2-7; no reliable D call. In germline, CDR1 is SGHTS, CDR2 YDEGEE. CDR3 length: 8 amino acids. Here the CDR3 DNA reads TGTGCCAGCAGCTGGAGTGGGTTC. It codes for CASSWSGF.

The chain carries TRBV18 and TRBJ1-1; 9 bases are shared with TRBD1. Germline CDR1 is KGHSH and CDR2 is LQKENI. Trimming cost V 1 base and J 4 bases; bases outside gene matches: 4. This CDR3 spans 15 amino acids. DNA of the CDR3: TGTGCCAGCTCACCACAGTGGACAGGGGTCACTGAAGCTTTCTTT. It yields the protein CASSPQWTGVTEAFF.

The rearrangement joins TRBV9 to TRBJ2-7, with 7 nucleotides matching TRBD1. Germline loops: CDR1 SGDLS, CDR2 YYNGEE. Trimming cost V 4 bases and J 6 bases; bases outside gene matches: 10. CDR3 length: 14 amino acids. CDR3 nucleotide sequence: TGTGCCAGCAGCCCGCGGACAGGTATAAGCGAGCAGTACTTC. Translated, it gives CASSPRTGISEQYF.

The chain uses TRBV5-6 and TRBJ2-7, with D maybe TRBD1 (5 bases). CDR1 is SGHDT and CDR2 is YYEEEE in the germline V gene. The CDR3 consists of 14 residues. V dropped 7 bases and J dropped 0 bases, with 14 bases sitting between them. The CDR3 DNA reads as TGTGCCAGCGGCACAGGCGCAAGCTCCTACGAGCAGTACTTC. Protein sequence: CASGTGASSYEQYF. Combining the CDR3 with reference TRBV5-6 and TRBJ2-7 gives the whole variable domain DAGVTQSPTHLIKTRGQQVTLRCSPKSGHDTVSWYQQALGQGPQFIFQYYEEEERQRGNFPDRFSGHQFPNYSSELNVNALLLGDSALYLCASGTGASSYEQYFGPGTRLTVT.

The chain recombines TRBV7-2 with TRBJ2-5; no reliable D call. Per the germline V gene, CDR1 is SGHTA and CDR2 is FQGNSA. The CDR3 loop spans 14 amino acids. V lost 2 bases and J 2 bases, leaving 9 bases between the germline ends. CDR3 loop: CASSLRSLQETQYF. CDR3 bases: TGTGCCAGCAGCTTACGTAGCCTACAAGAGACCCAGTACTTC.

The rearrangement links TRBV28 to TRBJ2-5; D uncertain. CDR3 length: 12 residues. V was trimmed by 4 bases and J by 5 bases, leaving 8 bases between them. In germline, CDR1 is MDHEN, CDR2 SYDVKM. The CDR3: CASSSPSETQYF. The CDR3 DNA reads as TGTGCCAGCAGTTCCCCCAGCGAGACCCAGTACTTC.

The chain has TRBV6-1 and TRBJ2-7, with 7 positions matching TRBD1. Germline loops: CDR1 MNHNS, CDR2 SASEGT. The CDR3 runs 16 residues. V dropped 0 bases and J dropped 3; count of bases not matched to a gene: 8. Written as DNA, the CDR3 is TGTGCCAGCAGTGAAGCGGGGAAGGGGGCGGGCTACGAGCAGTACTTC. The encoded protein is CASSEAGKGAGYEQYF.

The chain couples TRBV15 to TRBJ2-1, with TRBD1 matching over 7 bases. V shed 3 bases, J shed 1 base, and the junction held 9 bases outside the gene matches. The CDR3 loop spans 17 amino acids. CDR1 is LNHNV, CDR2 YYDKDF, per germline (reference sequence). CDR3 region: CATSRENRGLSYNEQFF. The CDR3 coding sequence is TGTGCCACCAGCAGGGAAAACAGGGGATTATCCTACAATGAGCAGTTCTTC. Full variable domain (outside the CDR3, taken from reference TRBV15 and TRBJ2-1): DAMVIQNPRYQVTQFGKPVTLSCSQTLNHNVMYWYQQKSSQAPKLLFHYYDKDFNNEADTPDNFQSRRPNTSFCFLDIRSPGLGDTAMYLCATSRENRGLSYNEQFFGPGTRLTVL.

The rearrangement joins TRBV7-2 to TRBJ1-2; 10 bases are shared with TRBD1. Germline lookup yields CDR1 SGHTA and CDR2 FQGNSA. After removal of 5 bases from V and 4 bases from J, the junction contained 7 bases not matched to a gene. The CDR3 sequence is 15 residues long. CDR3 DNA sequence: TGTGCCAGCAGCCCCGACAGGGGGCGTCTCTATGGCTACACCTTC. It yields the protein CASSPDRGRLYGYTF.

The genes are TRBV6-1 and TRBJ1-3, with D hard to call. The germline V gene encodes CDR1 MNHNS and CDR2 SASEGT. The V end lost 1 base, the J end lost 4 bases, and 5 bases lay between the germline ends. The length of the CDR3 is 13 residues. CDR3 in DNA: TGTGCCAGCAGTGAAGTTTGGGGAAACACCATATATTTT. As protein: CASSEVWGNTIYF.